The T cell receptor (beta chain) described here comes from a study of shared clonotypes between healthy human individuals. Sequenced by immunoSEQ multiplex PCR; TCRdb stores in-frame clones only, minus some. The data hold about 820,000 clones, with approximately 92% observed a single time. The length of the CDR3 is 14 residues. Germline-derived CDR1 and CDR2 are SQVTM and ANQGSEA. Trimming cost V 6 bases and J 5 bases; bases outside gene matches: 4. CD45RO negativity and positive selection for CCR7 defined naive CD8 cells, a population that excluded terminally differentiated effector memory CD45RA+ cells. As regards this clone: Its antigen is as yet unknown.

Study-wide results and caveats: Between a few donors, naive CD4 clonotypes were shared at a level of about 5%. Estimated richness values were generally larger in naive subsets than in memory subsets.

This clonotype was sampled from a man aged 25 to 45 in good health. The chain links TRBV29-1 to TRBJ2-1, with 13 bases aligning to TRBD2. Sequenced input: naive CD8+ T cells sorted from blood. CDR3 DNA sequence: TGCAGCGTGTCCGGGACTAGCGGGAACAATGAGCAGTTCTTC. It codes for CSVSGTSGNNEQFF.